These 7 T cell receptor beta chains originate from one sample sequenced in a study of PD-1 blockade in classical Hodgkin lymphoma. After autologous stem cell transplantation all patients relapsed, and prior brentuximab vedotin exposure differed between cohorts. Produced via immunoSEQ multiplex PCR; TCRdb's table is partial and in-frame only. The sample contains about 150,000 clones, around 84% of which appear only once. Sample: peripheral blood mononuclear cells (PBMCs), taken before the second cycle of nivolumab. The receptor set was obtained from a human donor with classical Hodgkin lymphoma.

The count of this clone is one. Compared with germline, one end of the junction differs, possibly owing to a read error. This chain connects TRBV6-5 to TRBJ1-2, with 9 bases lining up with TRBD1. The CDR3 covers 15 residues. CDR1 is MNHEY and CDR2 is SVGAGI in the germline V gene. CDR3 in amino acids: CAISTDRGRDYGYTF. CDR3 nucleotides: TGTGCCATCAGTACGGACAGGGGTCGGGACTATGGCTACACCTTC.

V gene TRBV29-1 combines with J gene TRBJ2-5; D uncertain. This CDR3 is built from 12 residues. The germline V gene has CDR1 SQVTM and CDR2 ANQGSEA. V was cut by 4 bases and J by 0 bases, with 6 bases left in between. The CDR3 loop is CSVVSYQETQYF. As DNA, the CDR3 is TGCAGCGTTGTCTCCTACCAAGAGACCCAGTACTTC.

This clone was counted only a few times. This rearrangement joins TRBV2 to TRBJ1-5; D not resolved. Trimming removed 7 bases from V and 5 bases from J, with 12 bases in between. The CDR3 runs to 13 residues. CDR1 and CDR2 (germline): SNHLY, FYNNEI. Here the CDR3 reads CASTGWIDQPQHF. The CDR3, as DNA: TGTGCCAGCACGGGGTGGATTGATCAGCCCCAGCATTTT. Using reference TRBV2 and TRBJ1-5 for the parts outside the CDR3, the full variable domain is EPEVTQTPSHQVTQMGQEVILRCVPISNHLYFYWYRQILGQKVEFLVSFYNNEISEKSEIFDDQFSVERPDGSNFTLKIRSTKLEDSAMYFCASTGWIDQPQHFGDGTRLSIL.

V usage is TRBV4-3 and J usage is TRBJ1-2; no firm D call. CDR1 LGHNA and CDR2 YSLEER come from the germline V gene. The CDR3 consists of 14 residues. Trimming removed 1 base from V and 4 bases from J, with 10 bases in between. The CDR3: CASSQVQGRYGYTF. DNA for the CDR3: TGCGCCAGCAGCCAAGTCCAAGGGCGCTATGGCTACACCTTC.

This sequence joins TRBV27 and TRBJ2-3; 7 nucleotides align to TRBD1. The CDR3 is made up of 16 amino acids. Germline V gene lookup returns CDR1 MNHEY and CDR2 SMNVEV (reference sequence). V dropped 6 bases and J dropped 2; count of bases not matched to a gene: 11. The CDR3 protein is CASRGVQGQSTDTQYF. For the CDR3, the DNA is TGTGCCAGCAGGGGGGTACAGGGACAGTCCACAGATACGCAGTATTTT.

The chain joins TRBV25-1 to TRBJ2-2, with D perhaps assigned TRBD1 or TRBD2 (6 bases each). This CDR3 has 13 residues. CDR1 is MGHDK and CDR2 is SYGVNS in the germline V gene. Between the trimmed V and J ends, which lost 3 bases and 6 bases, there was a span of 8 bases. CDR3 sequence: CASSDRGAGELFF. The CDR3 nucleotides read TGTGCCAGCAGTGATAGGGGGGCCGGGGAGCTGTTTTTT. The complete variable domain, with remaining parts taken from reference TRBV25-1 and TRBJ2-2, reads EADIYQTPRYLVIGTGKKITLECSQTMGHDKMYWYQQDPGMELHLIHYSYGVNSTEKGDLSSESTVSRIRTEHFPLTLESARPSHTSQYLCASSDRGAGELFFGEGSRLTVL.

The V and J genes are TRBV13 and TRBJ2-1, with 14 positions matching TRBD2. CDR1 and CDR2 (germline): PRHDT, FYEKMQ (reference sequence). The V and J ends lost 4 bases and 8 bases, in that order; junction bases with no gene match: 4. The CDR3 has 15 amino acids. CDR3 in amino acids: CASSSTSGGADEQFF. In DNA, the CDR3 is TGTGCCAGCAGCTCGACTAGCGGGGGGGCCGATGAGCAGTTCTTC.